This TCR beta chain was found in a study of shared clonotypes between healthy human individuals. About the research overall: Per donor, three plates held CD4 naive cells, three held CD4 memory, two held CD8 naive and one held CD8 memory.

Findings of the study overall: Naive subsets typically showed greater estimated richness than memory subsets.

The assay was immunoSEQ multiplex PCR, and TCRdb's table has in-frame clones only and misses some. Here the sample spans some 1.5 million clones, around 98% being singletons. The CDR3 is 14 residues long. V lost 1 base and J 6 bases, leaving 13 bases between the germline ends. The V gene's germline CDR1 is LGHNA and CDR2 YNFKEQ. Of note for this clone: Its antigen is not known.

Sequencing used naive CD4+ T cells sorted from blood. Documented subset: CD45RA+ positively selected. This chain uses TRBV4-2 with TRBJ2-7; D tentatively reads TRBD1 or TRBD2 (5 bases each). The TCR sequence derives from a man aged 30 to 39 in good health. The CDR3 loop reads CASSQAAFGAEQYF. DNA of the CDR3: TGTGCCAGCAGCCAAGCAGCATTCGGGGCCGAGCAGTACTTC.